A single sample is the source of the 6 T cell receptor beta chains below, sequenced in a study of T cell responses to AZD1222 COVID-19 vaccine. The table came from immunoSEQ multiplex PCR; TCRdb's copy has only in-frame clones and leaves some out. The table shows about 160,000 clones, with around 90% occurring only once. The specimen comprised peripheral blood, sampled on day 0 of AZD1222 vaccination. These receptors all stem from an adult in good health.

The genes are TRBV19 and TRBJ2-2; 7 nucleotides match TRBD1. With 1 base clipped from V and 1 base from J, the junction kept 6 bases outside the gene matches. Looked up from germline, CDR1 is LNHDA and CDR2 is SQIVND (reference sequence). The CDR3 is made up of 17 amino acids. CDR3 residues: CASSIGWGQLNTGELFF. As DNA, the CDR3 is TGTGCCAGTAGTATAGGCTGGGGACAGCTGAACACCGGGGAGCTGTTTTTT.

The J gene is TRBJ1-2, the V gene TRBV2, with 8 positions matching TRBD1. The junction had 1 base not matched to a gene; V was cut back by 1 base and J by 6 bases. The CDR3 has 13 residues. The germline V gene encodes CDR1 SNHLY and CDR2 FYNNEI. CDR3 DNA: TGTGCCAGCAGTGAAGGGACAGGGAATGGCTACACCTTC. Translation gives CASSEGTGNGYTF.

This clone appeared a single time. This chain uses TRBV18 with TRBJ2-7; no clear D. The CDR3 extends over 15 amino acids. CDR1 is KGHSH, CDR2 LQKENI, per germline. V was cut by 1 base and J by 0 bases, with 10 bases left in between. CDR3 nucleotides: TGTGCCAGCTCACCACAGAAGTCTAGCTCCTACGAGCAGTACTTC. This gives the protein CASSPQKSSSYEQYF.

This chain joins TRBV5-1 and TRBJ1-1; D is undetermined. The CDR3 length is 15 residues. Trimming cost V 2 bases and J 5 bases, with 16 bases left between them. Per the germline V gene, CDR1 is SGHRS and CDR2 is YFSETQ. CDR3 in DNA: TGCGCCAGCAGCTTCGACAATCGGTTAAAAACTGAAGCTTTCTTT. Amino acids: CASSFDNRLKTEAFF.

This sequence joins TRBV6-5 and TRBJ1-1; D ambiguous. This CDR3 is built from 15 residues. V was shortened by 5 bases and J by 0 bases, with 13 bases between the two germline ends. Germline V gene sequence: CDR1 MNHEY, CDR2 SVGAGI. CDR3 sequence reads: CASSPMAVMNTEAFF. CDR3 DNA sequence: TGTGCCAGCAGTCCGATGGCAGTCATGAACACTGAAGCTTTCTTT.

The chain uses TRBV6-2 or TRBV6-3 and TRBJ2-1; TRBD2 might be the D (5 bases). V lost 0 bases, J lost 0 bases, and 15 bases lay in between. The CDR3 runs to 18 residues. CDR1 is MNHEY and CDR2 is SVGEGT in the germline V gene. The CDR3 region is CASSYSIYSRGSYNEQFF. The CDR3 DNA sequence: TGTGCCAGCAGTTACTCGATCTACTCCCGGGGCTCCTACAATGAGCAGTTCTTC.